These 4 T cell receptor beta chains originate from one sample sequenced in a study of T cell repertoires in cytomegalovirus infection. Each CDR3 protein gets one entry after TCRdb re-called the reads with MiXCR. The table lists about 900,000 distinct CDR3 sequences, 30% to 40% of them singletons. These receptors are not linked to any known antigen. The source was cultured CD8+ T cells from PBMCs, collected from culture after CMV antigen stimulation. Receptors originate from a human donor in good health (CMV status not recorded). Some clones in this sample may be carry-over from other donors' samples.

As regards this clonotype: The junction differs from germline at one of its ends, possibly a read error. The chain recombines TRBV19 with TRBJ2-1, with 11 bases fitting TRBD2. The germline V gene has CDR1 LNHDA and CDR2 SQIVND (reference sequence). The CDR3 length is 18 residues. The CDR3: CASSMGLAGGPDDYEQLF. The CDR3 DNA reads TGTGCCAGTAGTATGGGGCTAGCGGGGGGTCCAGACGACTATGAGCAGCTCTTC.

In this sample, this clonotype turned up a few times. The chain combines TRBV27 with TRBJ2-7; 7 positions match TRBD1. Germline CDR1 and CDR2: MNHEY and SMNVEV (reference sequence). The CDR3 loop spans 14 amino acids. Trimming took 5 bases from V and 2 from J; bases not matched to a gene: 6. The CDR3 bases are TGTGCCAGCAGTGAAACAGGGGCACCCTACGAGCAGTACGTC. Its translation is CASSETGAPYEQYV.

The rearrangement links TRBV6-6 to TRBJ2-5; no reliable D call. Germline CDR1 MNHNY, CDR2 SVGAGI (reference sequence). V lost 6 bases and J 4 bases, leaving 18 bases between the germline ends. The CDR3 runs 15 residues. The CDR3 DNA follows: TGTGCCAGCAGCGTCGCGCCCAGCTTACGAGAGACCCAGTACTTC. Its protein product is CASSVAPSLRETQYF.

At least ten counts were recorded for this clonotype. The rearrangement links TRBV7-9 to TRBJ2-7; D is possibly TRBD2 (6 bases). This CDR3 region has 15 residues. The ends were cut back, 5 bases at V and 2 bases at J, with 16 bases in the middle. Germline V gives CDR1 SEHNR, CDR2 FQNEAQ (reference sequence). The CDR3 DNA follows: TGTGCCAGCAGCCGCTCTGTGGAGGGGCCCTACGAGCAGTACGTC. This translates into CASSRSVEGPYEQYV.